This TCR beta chain originates from a study of shared T cell receptors in the human thymus (dated by TCRdb to the early 2020s). Context from the whole study: The study examined how self-reactive, shared T-cell receptor alpha chains are generated in the human thymus.

In regard to this clone: The antigen this receptor binds is unknown. Base qualities are not at hand, and no much larger clone is one base apart.

Libraries were made using the immunoSEQ multiplex PCR assay. What TCRdb holds here is the immuneACCESS table cut down to in-frame rearrangements. Part of the clones is not present; checked against another copy, under half of the missing clones reflect an unresolved V gene, and the others are unexplained. The sample includes about 540,000 clones, with about four fifths observed a single time. Roughly 0.013% of the sample belongs to the ten largest clones. Another study also made use of these data, one on human thymus T cells. The second paper further reports: The donors were immunologically healthy infants in Finland who had open corrective cardiac surgery for congenital heart defects. Thymus tissue was obtained as surgical resects removed during corrective cardiac surgery. Both the thymic and the peripheral blood repertoires appeared to show biased V and J gene segment usage. The related research reported highly overlapping thymic TCR repertoires among unrelated individuals. TCR alpha and beta repertoires from roughly eight infant thymus samples and a few related peripheral blood samples were characterized in the study. Donor ages ranging from roughly 6 to 250 days were recorded, and a handful of male and a couple of female infants were included in the cohort. Thymocytes were mechanically released from the tissue and were stored as pellets of about 9-33 million cells at -70 degrees C. A QIAsymphony instrument was used to extract genomic DNA from the frozen cell pellets. Using the immunoSEQ multiplex PCR assay, the TCRB and TCRAD loci were amplified from a standardized quantity of quality-controlled genomic DNA. Amplicons spanned the V(D)J region at a length sufficient to cover the CDR3 and identify V and J genes. The commercial immunoSEQ service was used to sequence amplicons on an Illumina platform. Corrections for primer bias and sequencing errors followed previously described methods, while TCRAD and TCRB definitions were based on the IMGT database. The repertoires were analysed using immunoSEQ Analyzer 3.0 and VDJTools for basic statistics, V/J segment usage, diversity estimates, rarefaction and pairwise overlap. Diversity was estimated with Chao1, ChaoE, Efron-Thisted, Shannon and inverse Simpson indices, and also on datasets down-sampled to the smallest sample. Repertoire overlap was assessed by strict matching of CDR3 nucleotide sequence, V gene and J gene, and clustering was done by Jaccard-based multidimensional scaling. Thymus samples yielded on average around 800,000 unique TCRB clonotypes, compared with around 79,000 from blood samples.

The receptor was isolated from a boy less than two years old with a congenital heart defect. Donor details come from another sample of the same person, matched by shared clones. Material for sequencing was thymocytes.

The nucleotide sequence is given as TGTGCCACCAGCAGAGAGGGAGAAAGGAGGAATCAGCCCCAGCATTTT. Translated, it reads CATSREGERRNQPQHF. In this chain, TRBV15 is recombined with TRBJ1-5, with an unclear D gene assignment. From the cysteine up to the phenylalanine, the CDR3 has a length of 16 residues. Only the CDR3 portion is preserved as DNA: 48 bases, with reading frame beginning at the first base. The V end loses 0 bases and the J end loses 4 bases, and a stretch of 13 bases separates them. CDR1 and CDR2, looked up from the germline V gene (reference sequence), are LNHNV and YYDKDF.